What follows are 20 T cell receptor beta chains derived from one specimen sequenced in a study of cytomegalovirus exposure and HLA in healthy donors. The data were produced by immunoSEQ multiplex PCR, yet TCRdb's version contains in-frame clones alone and is incomplete. In the table there are fewer than 350,000 clones, roughly 90% of which are singletons. The sequenced material came from PBMCs. The receptors come from a woman under 30 in good health and CMV-seronegative.

This rearrangement joins TRBV9 to TRBJ2-7; TRBD2 is a possible D gene (6 bases). Germline assignment: CDR1 SGDLS and CDR2 YYNGEE. The CDR3 is made up of 14 amino acids. Between the trimmed V and J ends, which lost 3 bases and 0 bases, there was a span of 10 bases. CDR3 nucleotide sequence: TGTGCCAGCAGCGGCGGGGCGGACTCCTACGAGCAGTACTTC. Protein product: CASSGGADSYEQYF.

The count of this clone is one. This rearrangement joins TRBV19 to TRBJ1-5; 7 bases map to TRBD1. The CDR3 totals 15 residues. After removal of 3 bases from V and 2 bases from J, the junction contained 4 bases not matched to a gene. From germline, CDR1 is LNHDA and CDR2 SQIVND (reference sequence). The CDR3 region is CASSILGQGNQPQHF. CDR3 in DNA: TGTGCCAGTAGTATCTTAGGACAGGGCAATCAGCCCCAGCATTTT.

This clone appeared a single time. The chain is built from TRBV7-8 and TRBJ2-7; 7 positions match TRBD2. The germline V gene encodes CDR1 SGHVS and CDR2 FQNEAQ. J was trimmed by 3 bases and V by 1 base; bases with no gene match: 12. The CDR3 is made up of 17 amino acids. The CDR3: CASSLGASGRNFYEQYF. CDR3 nucleotides: TGTGCCAGCAGCTTAGGGGCTAGCGGCCGAAATTTCTACGAGCAGTACTTC.

This chain uses TRBV7-9 with TRBJ1-1; 10 bases match TRBD1. The J segment lost 5 bases and the V segment lost 5 bases, leaving 14 bases of the junction unmatched. The CDR3 is made up of 17 amino acids. Germline lookup yields CDR1 SEHNR and CDR2 FQNEAQ (reference sequence). The DNA for the CDR3 is TGTGCCAGCAGCCAGAGGACAGGGGGTTTTCGTAATACTGAAGCTTTCTTT. Protein: CASSQRTGGFRNTEAFF.

The rearrangement links TRBV6-1 to TRBJ1-3; 9 positions agree with TRBD1. V lost 9 bases to trimming and J lost 0 bases; unmatched junction nucleotides: 3. The length of the CDR3 is 14 residues. Germline V gives CDR1 MNHNS, CDR2 SASEGT. The CDR3: CASSTGGSGNTIYF. The CDR3 DNA follows: TGTGCCAGTTCGACAGGGGGCTCTGGAAACACCATATATTTT.

The chain recombines TRBV10-3 with TRBJ2-7; 7 nucleotides line up with TRBD2. Looked up from germline, CDR1 is ENHRY and CDR2 is SYGVKD. The CDR3 has 13 amino acids. V was pared by 10 bases and J by 0 bases, with 6 bases of the junction left unmatched. The CDR3: CATRAGVSYEQYF. The CDR3, as DNA: TGTGCCACCAGGGCGGGGGTCTCCTACGAGCAGTACTTC.

The chain has TRBV5-6 and TRBJ2-7; 12 nucleotides align to TRBD2. CDR1 SGHDT and CDR2 YYEEEE come from the germline V gene. V lost 3 bases, J lost 3 bases, and 7 bases stayed unmatched. The CDR3 is 16 amino acids. This CDR3 reads CASSSVTSGGNYEQYF. In nucleotides, the CDR3 is TGTGCCAGCAGCTCAGTGACTAGCGGGGGAAACTACGAGCAGTACTTC.

This chain connects TRBV27 to TRBJ1-2; 7 bases are a match to TRBD1. V dropped 3 bases and J dropped 10; count of bases not matched to a gene: 14. The CDR3 has 15 amino acids. Germline V gene data show CDR1 as MNHEY and CDR2 as SMNVEV (reference sequence). The CDR3 DNA is TGTGCCAGCAGTTTTACGACAGGGACCTATGGTGTCTACACCTTC. Translated: CASSFTTGTYGVYTF.

The chain combines TRBV7-2 with TRBJ2-1, with D hard to call. Trimming stripped 0 bases from V and 0 bases from J, with 12 bases between. The CDR3 runs to 17 residues. CDR1 SGHTA and CDR2 FQGNSA come from the germline V gene. Here the CDR3 DNA reads TGTGCCAGCAGCTTAGCGAGCCCCGCGAGCTCCTACAATGAGCAGTTCTTC. Protein product: CASSLASPASSYNEQFF.

The CDR3 loop reads CASSQGLRDRGYNEQFF. The CDR3 bases are TGCGCCAGCAGCCAAGGACTCCGGGACAGGGGGTACAATGAGCAGTTCTTC. The chain recombines TRBV4-1 with TRBJ2-1, with 11 bases aligning to TRBD1. This CDR3 region has 17 residues. After removal of 1 base from V and 4 bases from J, the junction contained 6 bases not matched to a gene. CDR1 is MGHRA and CDR2 is YSYEKL in the germline V gene.

This chain links TRBV27 with TRBJ1-2; D is perhaps TRBD1 (6 bases). The ends were cut back, 5 bases at V and 4 bases at J, with 14 bases in the middle. The CDR3 totals 14 residues. Germline V CDR1 and CDR2: MNHEY, SMNVEV (reference sequence). Here the CDR3 DNA reads TGTGCCAGCAGTCCCCAGGGGCAGAGCTATGGCTACACCTTC. This translates into CASSPQGQSYGYTF.

This clone appeared once. The V call is TRBV9, the J call TRBJ1-5; D is ambiguous. The ends were cut back, 3 bases at V and 0 bases at J, with 7 bases in the middle. Germline values: CDR1 SGDLS, CDR2 YYNGEE. The CDR3 consists of 14 residues. The chain's CDR3 is CASSGDTSNQPQHF. CDR3 DNA: TGTGCCAGCAGCGGTGACACTAGCAATCAGCCCCAGCATTTT.

The CDR3 reads CATSGTGGYEQYF. The CDR3 region has the DNA TGTGCTACCTCCGGGACAGGGGGATACGAGCAGTACTTC. The rearrangement links TRBV19 to TRBJ2-7; 11 positions agree with TRBD1. The CDR3 spans 13 residues. Germline CDR1 reads LNHDA; CDR2 reads SQIVND (reference sequence).

The chain couples TRBV18 to TRBJ2-3, with D unresolved. There are 15 residues in the CDR3. V lost 1 base to trimming and J lost 4 bases, with 12 bases between them. Germline loops: CDR1 KGHSH, CDR2 LQKENI. The CDR3 DNA follows: TGTGCCAGCTCACCACGAACCCTGAGCCCAGATACGCAGTATTTT. It encodes CASSPRTLSPDTQYF.

This clone was seen only a few times. The CDR3 DNA follows: TGTGCCAGCAGCTTAGATGCCGGGACAGGGTACGAGCAGTACTTC. It encodes CASSLDAGTGYEQYF. The chain links TRBV11-3 to TRBJ2-7; 9 bases map to TRBD1. Per the germline V gene, CDR1 is SGHNT and CDR2 is YENEEA. CDR3 length: 15 amino acids. V lost 0 bases and J lost 4; bases outside the gene matches: 4.

The V gene is TRBV10-1, the J gene TRBJ1-1; 7 bases are a match to TRBD1. Germline V gives CDR1 WNHNN, CDR2 SYGVQD (reference sequence). The CDR3 runs 14 residues. V shed 6 bases, J shed 2 bases, and the junction held 6 bases outside the gene matches. The CDR3 reads CASSQGGTNTEAFF. As DNA, the CDR3 is TGCGCCAGCAGCCAAGGGGGCACCAACACTGAAGCTTTCTTT.

The chain employs TRBV2 and TRBJ1-6; TRBD1 might be the D (6 bases). The length of the CDR3 is 13 residues. The ends were cut back, 5 bases at V and 9 bases at J, with 11 bases in the middle. Germline values: CDR1 SNHLY, CDR2 FYNNEI. The chain's CDR3 is CASSRGQSSPLHF. The CDR3 DNA follows: TGTGCCAGCAGTCGAGGACAGAGTTCACCCCTCCACTTT.

The chain carries TRBV5-1 and TRBJ1-3; D remains unclear. V gave up 2 bases and J gave up 0 bases, with 12 bases separating them. Germline V gene sequence: CDR1 SGHRS, CDR2 YFSETQ. The CDR3 sequence is 16 residues long. The CDR3 DNA follows: TGCGCCAGCAGCTTAACCGACTTAAACTCTGGAAACACCATATATTTT. It yields the protein CASSLTDLNSGNTIYF. The full variable domain, in which reference TRBV5-1 and TRBJ1-3 provide the parts outside the CDR3, is KAGVTQTPRYLIKTRGQQVTLSCSPISGHRSVSWYQQTPGQGLQFLFEYFSETQRNKGNFPGRFSGRQFSNSRSEMNVSTLELGDSALYLCASSLTDLNSGNTIYFGEGSWLTVV.

This chain uses TRBV10-1 with TRBJ2-3; TRBD2 matches 9 bases. Germline V lookup: CDR1 WNHNN, CDR2 SYGVQD (reference sequence). CDR3 length equals 16 residues. V trimming: 2 bases; J trimming: 2 bases; junction bases outside the gene matches: 5. CDR3 in amino acids: CASSEEGGRVTDTQYF. The CDR3 coding sequence is TGCGCCAGCAGTGAGGAAGGCGGGAGGGTCACAGATACGCAGTATTTT.

V usage is TRBV30 and J usage is TRBJ1-6, with D unresolved. Germline V gene lookup returns CDR1 GTSNPN and CDR2 SVGIG (reference sequence). CDR3 length: 11 residues. Trimming pared 3 bases from V and 11 bases from J, leaving 8 bases between. CDR3 loop: CAWRTSTPLHF. CDR3 coding DNA: TGTGCCTGGAGAACATCGACACCCCTCCACTTT.